The 29 T cell receptor beta chains in this list originate from one sample, sequenced in a study of T cell responses to AZD1222 COVID-19 vaccine. The table came from immunoSEQ multiplex PCR; TCRdb's copy has only in-frame clones and leaves some out. Of 90,000 to 150,000 clones detected, 70% to 90% appear once; the ten largest clones hold under 6.5%. The specimen was peripheral blood, collected on day 0 of AZD1222 vaccination. The receptors were sampled from an adult in good health.

The chain carries TRBV7-9 and TRBJ2-2; TRBD1 agrees at 9 bases. V lost 2 bases to trimming and J lost 4 bases; unmatched junction nucleotides: 5. The length of the CDR3 is 16 residues. Germline CDR1 is SEHNR and CDR2 is FQNEAQ (reference sequence). CDR3 amino acids: CASSLSLGQGTGELFF. CDR3 nucleotide sequence: TGTGCCAGCAGCTTATCCCTGGGACAGGGCACCGGGGAGCTGTTTTTT.

This rearrangement joins TRBV18 to TRBJ2-5; 7 bases are a match to TRBD1. Trimming removed 6 bases from V and 3 bases from J; junction bases left unmatched: 4. Germline CDR1 reads KGHSH; CDR2 reads LQKENI. The CDR3 covers 13 residues. CDR3 sequence: CASSGTEEETQYF. DNA of the CDR3: TGTGCCAGCTCCGGGACAGAGGAAGAGACCCAGTACTTC.

The chain joins TRBV6-2 or TRBV6-3 to TRBJ2-4; D unclear. V lost 6 bases, J lost 4 bases, and 10 bases lay in between. Germline V lookup: CDR1 MNHEY, CDR2 SVGEGT. The CDR3 is 13 amino acids. CDR3 loop: CASSPPGKNIQYF. The CDR3, as DNA: TGTGCCAGCAGCCCCCCCGGGAAAAACATTCAGTACTTC.

The rearrangement joins TRBV10-3 to TRBJ1-2; 8 bases are a match to TRBD1. CDR1 and CDR2 from the germline V gene are ENHRY and SYGVKD. V lost 0 bases to trimming and J lost 7 bases; unmatched junction nucleotides: 7. This CDR3 region has 15 residues. The CDR3 sequence is CAISESTGGPSGYTF. In DNA form, the CDR3 reads TGTGCCATCAGTGAGTCTACAGGGGGTCCTAGTGGCTACACCTTC.

In this sample, this clone turned up once. V gene TRBV4-3 combines with J gene TRBJ2-3; 9 bases fit TRBD2. V was pared by 0 bases and J by 0 bases, with 7 bases of the junction left unmatched. CDR1 LGHNA and CDR2 YSLEER come from the germline V gene. The CDR3 extends over 18 amino acids. Written as DNA, the CDR3 is TGCGCCAGCAGCCAAGAACCTAGCGGGGTAACTAGCACAGATACGCAGTATTTT. It specifies CASSQEPSGVTSTDTQYF.

The CDR3 region is CASRTGNTEAFF. The CDR3 DNA is TGTGCCAGCAGGACAGGGAACACTGAAGCTTTCTTT. The rearrangement links TRBV6-5 to TRBJ1-1; D perhaps matches TRBD1 (6 bases). V lost 6 bases and J 1 base, leaving 6 bases between the germline ends. Germline CDR1 reads MNHEY; CDR2 reads SVGAGI. This CDR3 region has 12 residues.

This chain connects TRBV21-1 to TRBJ1-5; the table's D gene call, TRBD1, was not cross checked with the DNA. TRBV21-1 is shown as a pseudogene. CDR3 length: 18 residues. The chain's CDR3 is CASSAQQGAVRRNQPQHF. Here the CDR3 DNA reads TGTGCCAGCAGCGCCCAACAGGGGGCAGTAAGAAGGAATCAGCCCCAGCATTTT.

The chain employs TRBV19 and TRBJ1-3; 7 bases line up with TRBD1. The ends lost 3 bases at V and 1 base at J; junction bases unmatched: 3. The CDR3 contains 15 residues. Looked up from germline, CDR1 is LNHDA and CDR2 is SQIVND (reference sequence). The CDR3 DNA sequence: TGTGCCAGTAGTATGGGACAGTTGTCTGGAAACACCATATATTTT. This encodes CASSMGQLSGNTIYF.

This chain joins TRBV5-5 and TRBJ1-6; a weak D match, TRBD1 (5 bases). The CDR3 has 15 residues. The V end lost 0 bases, the J end lost 7 bases, and 11 bases lay between the germline ends. Germline CDR1 reads SGHKS; CDR2 reads YYEKEE (reference sequence). The CDR3 loop is CASSLAGKGNSPLHF. DNA of the CDR3: TGTGCCAGCAGCTTGGCCGGCAAGGGGAATTCACCCCTCCACTTT.

This clone was seen once. The chain joins TRBV5-1 to TRBJ2-7; TRBD2 agrees at 9 bases. V shed 1 base and J 3 bases; nucleotides not matched to a gene: 8. Germline-derived CDR1 and CDR2 are SGHRS and YFSETQ. The CDR3 contains 16 residues. CDR3 nucleotide sequence: TGCGCCAGCAGCTTGCTTAGCGGGGGCCCGGTCTACGAGCAGTACTTC. It codes for CASSLLSGGPVYEQYF.

The chain joins TRBV18 to TRBJ1-1; no reliable D call. This CDR3 contains 16 residues. V was trimmed by 5 bases and J by 1 base, leaving 17 bases between them. Per the germline V gene, CDR1 is KGHSH and CDR2 is LQKENI. CDR3 bases: TGTGCCAGCTCATTCTCCTCCGGTTGGGAGAACACTGAAGCTTTCTTT. It translates to CASSFSSGWENTEAFF.

The J gene is TRBJ1-1, the V gene TRBV11-2, with D unresolved. This CDR3 has 13 residues. Germline V gives CDR1 SGHAT, CDR2 FQNNGV. V lost 6 bases to trimming and J lost 4 bases, with 12 bases between them. CDR3 residues: CASRLQITTEAFF. CDR3 in DNA: TGTGCCAGCAGGCTACAGATTACCACTGAAGCTTTCTTT.

This clone was counted once. The rearrangement links TRBV28 to TRBJ1-2; 8 bases are a match to TRBD1. The CDR3 totals 15 residues. The ends lost 4 bases at V and 5 bases at J; junction bases unmatched: 9. Per germline, CDR1 MDHEN and CDR2 SYDVKM. This CDR3 is CASSWGMGQEYGYTF. CDR3 nucleotide sequence: TGTGCCAGCAGTTGGGGTATGGGACAGGAATATGGCTACACCTTC.

In this sample, this clone turned up once. The chain employs TRBV28 and TRBJ1-2; TRBD1 agrees at 8 bases. In germline, CDR1 is MDHEN, CDR2 SYDVKM. This CDR3 has 13 residues. The V and J ends lost 2 bases and 8 bases, in that order; junction bases with no gene match: 4. This CDR3 reads CASSLQGAYGYTF. CDR3 sequence (DNA): TGTGCCAGCAGTTTACAGGGGGCTTACGGCTACACCTTC.

This clone showed up just a few times. CDR3 in DNA: TGTGCCAGCAGCCCGCGTGGTGGGGGAGCGGGGGGTGCCTACGAGCAGTACTTC. This codes for CASSPRGGGAGGAYEQYF. The rearrangement joins TRBV7-2 to TRBJ2-7; 9 bases are a match to TRBD2. Looked up from germline, CDR1 is SGHTA and CDR2 is FQGNSA. V dropped 5 bases and J dropped 2; count of bases not matched to a gene: 16. The CDR3 runs 18 residues.

The V and J genes are TRBV4-3 and TRBJ1-2; D gene uncertain. Germline assignment: CDR1 LGHNA and CDR2 YSLEER. This CDR3 contains 15 residues. V lost 1 base and J 0 bases, leaving 9 bases between the germline ends. CDR3 sequence reads: CASSQAVKSNYGYTF. The CDR3 DNA sequence: TGCGCCAGCAGCCAAGCGGTGAAATCTAACTATGGCTACACCTTC.

The rearrangement links TRBV7-2 to TRBJ1-4; 12 bases map to TRBD1. Germline CDR1 reads SGHTA; CDR2 reads FQGNSA. Trimming at V came to 5 bases and at J to 2 bases, leaving 6 bases not matched to a gene. CDR3 size: 17 residues. The CDR3 sequence: CASSGRDRGRTNEKLFF. The CDR3 bases are TGTGCCAGCAGCGGACGGGACAGGGGGCGGACTAATGAAAAACTGTTTTTT.

The chain recombines TRBV6-4 with TRBJ2-3; the D gene is possibly TRBD1 (5 bases). This CDR3 region has 13 residues. V was trimmed by 3 bases and J by 7 bases, leaving 11 bases between them. Germline-derived CDR1 and CDR2 are MRHNA and SNTAGT. The CDR3 coding sequence is TGTGCCAGCAGTGATACCAGGGCAAATACGCAGTATTTT. As protein: CASSDTRANTQYF.

The rearrangement uses TRBV16 and TRBJ1-2, with D possibly matching TRBD1 (5 bases). The CDR3 contains 16 residues. Trimming stripped 3 bases from V and 7 bases from J, with 21 bases between. The germline CDR1 and CDR2 sequences are KGHSY and FQNENV. In nucleotides, the CDR3 is TGTGCCAGCAGCCATCCGCAGGGAACGGGCCGAAGTGGCTACACCTTC. It translates to CASSHPQGTGRSGYTF.

V and J are TRBV5-1 and TRBJ2-3; D gene unclear. Trimming stripped 0 bases from V and 2 bases from J, with 7 bases between. CDR3 length: 14 residues. Germline V CDR1 and CDR2: SGHRS, YFSETQ. The chain's CDR3 is CASSLEAYTDTQYF. As DNA, the CDR3 is TGCGCCAGCAGCTTGGAAGCCTACACAGATACGCAGTATTTT.

The chain combines TRBV21-1 with TRBJ1-2; the table's D call, TRBD1, has no DNA check behind it. TRBV21-1 is a pseudogene locus. This CDR3 has 16 residues. CDR3 nucleotide sequence: TGTGCCAGCAGCAAGGGGGACAGGCCCCTAAACTATGGCTACACCTTC. This encodes CASSKGDRPLNYGYTF.

This chain links TRBV15 with TRBJ1-5; 7 nucleotides agree with TRBD1. CDR1 LNHNV and CDR2 YYDKDF come from the germline V gene (reference sequence). The CDR3 consists of 15 residues. The junction had 6 bases not matched to a gene; V was cut back by 2 bases and J by 5 bases. DNA of the CDR3: TGTGCCACCAGCAGAAGGGGGCGTGAGGATCAGCCCCAGCATTTT. It translates to CATSRRGREDQPQHF.

The rearrangement joins TRBV30 to TRBJ1-6; D might be TRBD1 (5 bases). The ends were cut back, 5 bases at V and 6 bases at J, with 8 bases in the middle. The CDR3 totals 12 residues. Germline V gene data show CDR1 as GTSNPN and CDR2 as SVGIG (reference sequence). CDR3 protein: CAWRGSNSPLHF. CDR3 DNA: TGTGCCTGGCGGGGGTCTAATTCACCCCTCCACTTT. Full variable domain (rest looked up from reference TRBV30 and TRBJ1-6): SQTIHQWPATLVQPVGSPLSLECTVEGTSNPNLYWYRQAAGRGLQLLFYSVGIGQISSEVPQNLSASRPQDRQFILSSKKLLLSDSGFYLCAWRGSNSPLHFGNGTRLTVT.

This clone is termed medium-sized (0.01 to 0.1%). The chain's CDR3 is CASRSGTSGNYEQYF. In DNA, the CDR3 is TGTGCCAGCAGGTCCGGGACTAGCGGTAACTACGAGCAGTACTTC. The V call is TRBV5-5, the J call TRBJ2-7; 11 nucleotides match TRBD2. The CDR3 extends over 15 amino acids. The V segment lost 5 bases and the J segment 3 bases; nucleotides outside the gene matches: 7. From germline, CDR1 is SGHKS and CDR2 YYEKEE (reference sequence).

V usage is TRBV7-2 and J usage is TRBJ2-7; TRBD1 matches at 9 bases. The ends lost 1 base at V and 3 bases at J; junction bases unmatched: 4. In germline, CDR1 is SGHTA, CDR2 FQGNSA. CDR3 length: 15 residues. The CDR3, as DNA: TGTGCCAGCAGCTTAGGTGGGACAGGGAACTACGAGCAGTACTTC. This encodes CASSLGGTGNYEQYF.

Only a few counts were recorded for this clone. The chain links TRBV7-9 to TRBJ2-7; tentative D call: TRBD1 (5 bases). The CDR3 runs 14 residues. Germline V gives CDR1 SEHNR, CDR2 FQNEAQ (reference sequence). Trimming pared 1 base from V and 0 bases from J, leaving 7 bases between. CDR3 sequence: CASSLGQYSYEQYF. CDR3 nucleotides: TGTGCCAGCAGCTTAGGACAGTACTCCTACGAGCAGTACTTC.

This chain connects TRBV15 to TRBJ1-2, with 7 bases lining up with TRBD1. From germline, CDR1 is LNHNV and CDR2 YYDKDF (reference sequence). J gave up 13 bases and V 9 bases, and 14 bases lay outside the gene matches. CDR3 size: 12 residues. CDR3 sequence reads: CATGDREVRVTF. The CDR3 DNA is TGTGCCACAGGAGACAGGGAGGTTCGTGTCACCTTC.

This rearrangement joins TRBV6-2 or TRBV6-3 to TRBJ2-2; D unresolved. The V gene lost 4 bases and the J gene lost 5 bases, with 8 bases spanning the gap. The V gene's germline CDR1 is MNHEY and CDR2 SVGEGT. The CDR3 totals 13 residues. The CDR3 protein is CASSWDLTGELFF. DNA of the CDR3: TGTGCCAGCAGTTGGGATTTAACCGGGGAGCTGTTTTTT.

The chain joins TRBV29-1 to TRBJ1-2; D is uncertain. V lost 5 bases and J 5 bases, leaving 12 bases between the germline ends. Germline V gene lookup returns CDR1 SQVTM and CDR2 ANQGSEA. This CDR3 region has 12 residues. DNA for the CDR3: TGCAGCGTTCAAGGGCAGGAGTATGGCTACACCTTC. Protein: CSVQGQEYGYTF.